This T cell receptor (beta chain) stems from a study of neurological immune-mediated disorders. Points from the study as a whole: Sharing of CDR3 amino acid sequences among expanded clones across subjects was absent, suggesting private repertoires in all groups. TCR clonal expansion peaked in HTLV-1-associated myelopathy patients and was lowest in multiple sclerosis patients.

Via MiXCR, TCRdb re-called the 5' RACE reads, giving one row per CDR3 protein. Here the sample spans tens of thousands of distinct CDR3 sequences, about 9.5% being singletons. This clonotype was detected many times. The target antigen is unknown. This sequence originates from a man between 50 and 59 years old in good health. Sequencing was carried out using PBMCs.

The CDR3 coding sequence is TGCAGTGCTGTACAGAGCGGCACTGGAAACACCATATATTTT. It translates to CSAVQSGTGNTIYF. The chain employs TRBV20-1 and TRBJ1-3, with unresolved D. V shed 5 bases and J shed 2 bases, with 13 bases lying between them. Germline CDR1 DFQATT, CDR2 SNEGSKA (reference sequence). The CDR3 covers 14 residues.